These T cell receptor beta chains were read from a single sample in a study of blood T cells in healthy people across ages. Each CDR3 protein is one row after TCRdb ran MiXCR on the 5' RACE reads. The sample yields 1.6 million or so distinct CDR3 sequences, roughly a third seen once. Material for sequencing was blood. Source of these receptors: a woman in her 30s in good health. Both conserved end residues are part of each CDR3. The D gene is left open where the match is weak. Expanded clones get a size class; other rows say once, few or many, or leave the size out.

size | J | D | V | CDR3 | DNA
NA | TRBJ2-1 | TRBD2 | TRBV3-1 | CASSPDPSGLYNEQFF | TGTGCCAGCAGCCCCGATCCTAGCGGCCTATACAATGAGCAGTTCTTC
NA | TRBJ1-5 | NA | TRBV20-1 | CSARPQGGGNQPQHF | TGCAGTGCTAGGCCCCAGGGAGGGGGTAATCAGCCCCAGCATTTT
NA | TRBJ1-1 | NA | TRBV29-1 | CSVDTGYTEAFF | TGCAGCGTTGATACAGGGTACACTGAAGCTTTCTTT
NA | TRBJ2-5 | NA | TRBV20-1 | CSAPGLQETQYF | TGCAGTGCTCCGGGGCTCCAAGAGACCCAGTACTTC
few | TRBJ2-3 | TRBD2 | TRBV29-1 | CSALLYVEREGQTDTQYF | TGCAGCGCACTCCTCTATGTCGAGCGGGAGGGCCAGACAGATACGCAGTATTTT
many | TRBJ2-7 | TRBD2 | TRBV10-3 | CAVSGSSYEQYF | TGTGCCGTTAGCGGGAGCTCCTACGAGCAGTACTTC
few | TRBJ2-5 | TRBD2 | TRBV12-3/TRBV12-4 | CASSWTSFNEQYF | TGTGCCAGCAGTTGGACTAGTTTCAATGAGCAGTACTTC
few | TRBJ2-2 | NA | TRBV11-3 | CASSLGGGTANTGELFF | TGTGCCAGCAGCCTCGGGGGTGGGACAGCGAACACCGGGGAGCTGTTTTTT
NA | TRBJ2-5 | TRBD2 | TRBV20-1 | CSARAGGAESSETQYF | TGCAGTGCTAGAGCGGGGGGGGCAGAGAGTTCGGAGACCCAGTACTTC
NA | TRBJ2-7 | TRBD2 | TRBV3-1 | CASSQGRGAGRYF | TGTGCCAGCAGCCAAGGGCGGGGGGCCGGAAGGTACTTC
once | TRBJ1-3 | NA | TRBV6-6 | CASRRDVISGNTIYF | TGTGCCAGCAGAAGGGACGTGATCTCTGGAAACACCATATATTTT
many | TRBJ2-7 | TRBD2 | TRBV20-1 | CSALAGENEQYF | TGCAGTGCTCTAGCGGGAGAAAACGAGCAGTACTTC
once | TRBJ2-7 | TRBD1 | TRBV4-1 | CASSLGKGQFYEQYF | TGCGCCAGCAGCTTAGGAAAGGGACAGTTCTACGAGCAGTACTTC
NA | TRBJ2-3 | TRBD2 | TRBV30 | CAWSRGLADKDTQYF | TGTGCCTGGAGTCGGGGACTAGCGGACAAAGATACGCAGTATTTT
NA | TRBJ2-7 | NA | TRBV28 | CASSELGLHEQYF | TGTGCCAGCTCCGAACTGGGACTCCACGAGCAGTACTTC
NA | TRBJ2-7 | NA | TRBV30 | CAWSSPGRALVGEQYF | TGTGCCTGGAGTTCCCCGGGAAGGGCCCTCGTCGGGGAGCAGTACTTC